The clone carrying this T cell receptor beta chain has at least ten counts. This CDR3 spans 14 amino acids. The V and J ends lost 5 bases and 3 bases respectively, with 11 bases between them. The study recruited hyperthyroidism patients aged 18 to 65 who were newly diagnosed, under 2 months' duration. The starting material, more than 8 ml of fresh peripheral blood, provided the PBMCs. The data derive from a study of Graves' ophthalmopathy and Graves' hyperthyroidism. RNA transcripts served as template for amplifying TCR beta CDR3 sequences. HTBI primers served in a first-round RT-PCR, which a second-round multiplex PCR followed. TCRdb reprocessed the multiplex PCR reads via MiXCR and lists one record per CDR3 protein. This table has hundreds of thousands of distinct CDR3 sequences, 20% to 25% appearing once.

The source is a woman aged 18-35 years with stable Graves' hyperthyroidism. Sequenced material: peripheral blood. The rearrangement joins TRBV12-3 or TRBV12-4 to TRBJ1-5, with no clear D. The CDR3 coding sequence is TGTGCCAGCAGTCTTGGCACATCCAATCAGCCCCAGCATTTT. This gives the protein CASSLGTSNQPQHF.